A single count supports the clone carrying this TCR beta chain. The data derive from a study of blood T cell repertoires in COVID-19. As for the study in general: PBMCs, B-cell-depleted T cells, or T cells provided the cDNA or gDNA that made up the material.

V gave up 2 bases and J gave up 2 bases; unmatched junction bases: 11. This CDR3 has 16 amino acids. Germline CDR1 reads GTSNPN; CDR2 reads SVGIG (reference sequence). Data came from immunoSEQ multiplex PCR; TCRdb stores just in-frame clones and leaves some out. The table records under 150,000 clones, roughly 73% of them present only once. The sequenced sample consisted of peripheral blood. The chain carries TRBV30 and TRBJ1-2, with 7 nucleotides matching TRBD1. The receptor was isolated from a woman between 50 and 59 years old with active or convalescent COVID-19. Here the CDR3 reads CAWSIGGASPNYGYTF. The CDR3 bases are TGTGCCTGGAGTATAGGGGGCGCATCCCCAAACTATGGCTACACCTTC.